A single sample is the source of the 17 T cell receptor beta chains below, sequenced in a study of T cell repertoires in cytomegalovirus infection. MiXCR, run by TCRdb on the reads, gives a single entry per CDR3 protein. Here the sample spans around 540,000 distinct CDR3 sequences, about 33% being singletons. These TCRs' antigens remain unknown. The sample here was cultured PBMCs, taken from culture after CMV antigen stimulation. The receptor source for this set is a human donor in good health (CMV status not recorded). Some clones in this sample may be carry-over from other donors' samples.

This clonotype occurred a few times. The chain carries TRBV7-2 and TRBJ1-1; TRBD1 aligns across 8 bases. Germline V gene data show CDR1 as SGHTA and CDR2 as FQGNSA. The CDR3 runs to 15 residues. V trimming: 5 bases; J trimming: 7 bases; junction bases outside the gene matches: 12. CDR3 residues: CASSGRGRGLVEAFF. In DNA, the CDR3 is TGTGCCAGCAGCGGGAGGGGCAGGGGGCTTGTTGAAGCTTTCTTT.

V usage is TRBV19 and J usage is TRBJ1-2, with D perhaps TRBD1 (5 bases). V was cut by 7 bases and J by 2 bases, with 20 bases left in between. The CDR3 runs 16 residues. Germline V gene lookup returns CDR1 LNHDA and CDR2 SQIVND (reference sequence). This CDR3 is CASTSGTEGSNYGYTF. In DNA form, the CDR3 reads TGTGCCAGTACCTCCGGGACGGAAGGCTCAAACTATGGCTACACCTTC.

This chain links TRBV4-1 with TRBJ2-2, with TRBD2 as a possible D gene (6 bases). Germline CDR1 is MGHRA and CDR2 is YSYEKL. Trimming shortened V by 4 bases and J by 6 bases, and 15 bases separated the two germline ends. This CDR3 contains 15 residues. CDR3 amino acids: CASSPRRALAGELFF. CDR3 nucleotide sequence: TGCGCCAGCAGCCCTAGGAGGGCCTTGGCCGGGGAGCTGTTTTTT.

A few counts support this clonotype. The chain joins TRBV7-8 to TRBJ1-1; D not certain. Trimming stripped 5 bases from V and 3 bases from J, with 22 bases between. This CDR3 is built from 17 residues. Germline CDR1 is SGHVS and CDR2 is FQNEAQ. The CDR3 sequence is CASSTTLLRGAHTEAFF. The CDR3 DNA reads TGTGCCAGCAGCACGACCCTCCTTCGGGGAGCGCACACTGAAGCTTTCTTT.

Here the CDR3 DNA reads TGTGCCAGCAGCTTAGGACAGGGGCAATACCAGCCCCAGCATTTT. Translating it yields CASSLGQGQYQPQHF. The gene calls are TRBV7-6 and TRBJ1-5; TRBD1 matches at 8 bases. This CDR3 is built from 15 residues. V dropped 1 base and J dropped 7; count of bases not matched to a gene: 6. The germline V gene has CDR1 SGHVS and CDR2 FNYEAQ.

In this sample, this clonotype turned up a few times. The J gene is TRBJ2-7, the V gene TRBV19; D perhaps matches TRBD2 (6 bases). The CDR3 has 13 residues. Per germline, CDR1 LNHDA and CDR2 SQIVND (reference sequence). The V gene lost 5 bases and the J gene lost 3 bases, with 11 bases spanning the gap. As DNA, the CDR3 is TGTGCCAGTAGTCCGGGAGTTGGCTACGAGCAGTACGTC. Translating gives CASSPGVGYEQYV.

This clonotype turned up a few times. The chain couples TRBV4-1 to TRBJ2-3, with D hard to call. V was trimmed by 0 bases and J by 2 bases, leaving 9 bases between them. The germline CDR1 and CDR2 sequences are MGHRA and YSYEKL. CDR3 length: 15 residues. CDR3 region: CASSQDRPVTDTQYF. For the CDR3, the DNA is TGCGCCAGCAGCCAAGATCGTCCAGTCACAGATACGCAGTATTTT.

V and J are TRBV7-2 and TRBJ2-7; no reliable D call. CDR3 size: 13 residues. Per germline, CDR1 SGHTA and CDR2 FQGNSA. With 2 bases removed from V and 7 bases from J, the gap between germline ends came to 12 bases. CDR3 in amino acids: CASSLWVHLEQYV. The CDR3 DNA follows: TGTGCCAGCAGCTTATGGGTGCACCTAGAGCAGTACGTC.

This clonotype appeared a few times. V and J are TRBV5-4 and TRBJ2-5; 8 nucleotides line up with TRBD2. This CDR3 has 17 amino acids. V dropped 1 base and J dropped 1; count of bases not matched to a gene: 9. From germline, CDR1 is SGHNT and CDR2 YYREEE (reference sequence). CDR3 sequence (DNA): TGTGCCAGCAGCTTGTGGCGGGGGGTTATGGGCCAAGAGACCCAGTACTTC. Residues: CASSLWRGVMGQETQYF.

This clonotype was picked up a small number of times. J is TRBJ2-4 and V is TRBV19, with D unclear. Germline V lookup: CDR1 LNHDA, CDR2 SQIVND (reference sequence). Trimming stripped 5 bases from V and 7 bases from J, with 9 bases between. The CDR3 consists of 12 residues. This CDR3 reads CASSAYQNIQYF. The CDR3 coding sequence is TGTGCCAGTAGTGCCTACCAGAACATTCAGTACTTC.

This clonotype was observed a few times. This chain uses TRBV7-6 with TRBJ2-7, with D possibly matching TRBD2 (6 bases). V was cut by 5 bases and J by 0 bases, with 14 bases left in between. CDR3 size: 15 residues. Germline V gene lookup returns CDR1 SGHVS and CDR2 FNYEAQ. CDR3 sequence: CASSPTSLPSYEQYV. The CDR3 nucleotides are TGTGCCAGCAGCCCAACTAGCCTACCCTCCTACGAGCAGTACGTC.

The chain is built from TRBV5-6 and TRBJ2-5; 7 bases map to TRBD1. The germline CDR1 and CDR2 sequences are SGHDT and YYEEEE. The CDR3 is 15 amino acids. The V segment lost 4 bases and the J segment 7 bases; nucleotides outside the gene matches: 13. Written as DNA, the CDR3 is TGTGCCAGCAGCCTCCGGACAGTCTCAGGGGGGACCCAGTACTTC. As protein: CASSLRTVSGGTQYF.

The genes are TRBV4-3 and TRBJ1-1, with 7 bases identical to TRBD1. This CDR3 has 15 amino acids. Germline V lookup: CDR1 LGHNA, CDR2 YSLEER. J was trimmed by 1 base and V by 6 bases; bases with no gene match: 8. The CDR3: CASSQGGRRNTEAFF. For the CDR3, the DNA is TGCGCCAGCAGTCAGGGGGGGCGTAGGAACACTGAAGCTTTCTTT.

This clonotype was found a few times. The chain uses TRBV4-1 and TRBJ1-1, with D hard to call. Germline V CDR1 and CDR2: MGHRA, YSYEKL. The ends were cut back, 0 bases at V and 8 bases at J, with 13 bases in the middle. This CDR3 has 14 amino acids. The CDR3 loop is CASSQDRYGIEAFF. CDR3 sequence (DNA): TGCGCCAGCAGCCAAGATCGTTACGGTATCGAAGCTTTCTTT.

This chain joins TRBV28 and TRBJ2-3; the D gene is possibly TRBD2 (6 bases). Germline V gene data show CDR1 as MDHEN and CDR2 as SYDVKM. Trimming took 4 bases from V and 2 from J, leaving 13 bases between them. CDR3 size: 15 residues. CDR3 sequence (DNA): TGTGCCAGCAGTTCTCCGGCGGGGCTCACAGATACGCAGTATTTT. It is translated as CASSSPAGLTDTQYF.

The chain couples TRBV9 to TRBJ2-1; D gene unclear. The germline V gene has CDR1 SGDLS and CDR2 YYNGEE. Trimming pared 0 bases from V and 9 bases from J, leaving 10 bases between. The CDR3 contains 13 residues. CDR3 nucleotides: TGTGCCAGCAGCGTAGCGGGTGCACCTGAGCAGTTCTTC. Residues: CASSVAGAPEQFF.

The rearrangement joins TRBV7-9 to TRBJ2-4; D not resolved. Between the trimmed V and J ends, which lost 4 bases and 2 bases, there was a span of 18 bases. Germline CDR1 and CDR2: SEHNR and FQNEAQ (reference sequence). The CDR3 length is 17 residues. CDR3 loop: CASSSSRIGVPKNIQYF. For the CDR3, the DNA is TGTGCCAGCAGCTCAAGCCGGATCGGCGTTCCCAAAAACATTCAGTACTTC.